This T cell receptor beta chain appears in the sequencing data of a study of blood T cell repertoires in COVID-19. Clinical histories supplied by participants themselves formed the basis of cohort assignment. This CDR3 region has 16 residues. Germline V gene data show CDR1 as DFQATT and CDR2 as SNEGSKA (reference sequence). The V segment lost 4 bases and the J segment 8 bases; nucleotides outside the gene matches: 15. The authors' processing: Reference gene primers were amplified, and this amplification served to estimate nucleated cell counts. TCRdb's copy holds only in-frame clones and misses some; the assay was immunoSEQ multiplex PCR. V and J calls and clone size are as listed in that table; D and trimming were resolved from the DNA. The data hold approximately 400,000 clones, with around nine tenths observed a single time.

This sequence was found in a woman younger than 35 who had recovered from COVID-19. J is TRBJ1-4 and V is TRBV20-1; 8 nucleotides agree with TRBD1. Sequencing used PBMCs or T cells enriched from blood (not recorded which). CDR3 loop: CSAIERSQGAWEKLFF. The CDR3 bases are TGCAGTGCTATTGAACGGAGCCAGGGGGCTTGGGAAAAACTGTTTTTT.